A selection of T cell receptor beta chains follows, all from one sample in a study of PD-1 blockade in classical Hodgkin lymphoma. Profiled with immunoSEQ multiplex PCR; TCRdb holds only in-frame clones, not every one. Among roughly 140,000 clones listed, approximately 81% were seen once. Sequenced material: peripheral blood mononuclear cells (PBMCs), taken before the second cycle of nivolumab. The receptors stem from a human donor with classical Hodgkin lymphoma. CDR3s include the opening cysteine and the closing phenylalanine or tryptophan. Each record gives: J gene, clone size, D gene, V gene, CDR3 protein, CDR3 DNA. D genes are given only for firm matches. Clone size is shown for a subset of rows, as once, few, many or a class of expanded clone.

TRBJ1-4 few . TRBV7-9 CASSQGHTAPEKLFF TGTGCCAGCAGCCAAGGTCATACCGCCCCTGAAAAACTGTTTTTT
TRBJ2-3 . . TRBV28 CASSLSIAFNTDTQYF TGTGCCAGCAGTTTATCTATAGCCTTCAACACAGATACGCAGTATTTT
TRBJ2-1 . TRBD2 TRBV28 CASSSMSGTRRNEQFF TGTGCCAGCAGTTCTATGTCCGGGACTAGGAGGAATGAGCAGTTCTTC
TRBJ2-1 few TRBD2 TRBV5-4 CASSLASGDYNEQFF TGTGCCAGCAGCTTGGCTAGCGGGGACTACAATGAGCAGTTCTTC
TRBJ2-7 . TRBD1 TRBV2 CARGQGITYEQYF TGTGCTAGAGGACAGGGGATAACCTACGAGCAGTACTTC
TRBJ1-5 many . TRBV19 CASSRDGTFGNQPQHF TGTGCCAGTAGTCGGGACGGGACATTTGGCAATCAGCCCCAGCATTTT
TRBJ1-2 . . TRBV4-1 CASSQTRQVDGYTF TGCGCCAGCAGCCAAACGCGACAGGTTGATGGCTACACCTTC
TRBJ1-5 once . TRBV7-6 CASSLEGWGNQPQHF TGTGCCAGCAGCTTAGAGGGGTGGGGGAATCAGCCCCAGCATTTT
TRBJ2-3 . TRBD2 TRBV15 CATSRSISGGRDTQYF TGTGCCACCAGCAGATCAATTAGCGGGGGGCGAGATACGCAGTATTTT
TRBJ2-5 . . TRBV5-1 CASSFQQGETQYF TGCGCCAGCAGCTTCCAGCAGGGCGAGACCCAGTACTTC
TRBJ2-2 few TRBD1 TRBV7-8 CASSEDRRNTGELFF TGTGCCAGCAGCGAGGACAGGAGGAACACCGGGGAGCTGTTTTTT
TRBJ1-2 . TRBD1 TRBV18 CASSPRTGDNYGYTF TGTGCCAGCTCACCACGGACAGGTGATAACTATGGCTACACCTTC
TRBJ2-3 . TRBD2 TRBV28 CASSSRGGRGTDTQYF TGTGCCAGCAGTAGTCGGGGCGGGAGGGGCACAGATACGCAGTATTTT
TRBJ2-7 . . TRBV19 CASSSPLRTYEQYF TGTGCCAGTAGTAGTCCACTCCGGACCTACGAGCAGTACTTC
TRBJ2-2 . TRBD1 TRBV11-2 CASSFRPGQVNTGELFF TGTGCCAGCAGCTTTAGACCGGGACAGGTTAACACCGGGGAGCTGTTTTTT
TRBJ1-3 . . TRBV6-5 CASRDGNTIYF TGTGCCAGCCGCGATGGAAACACCATATATTTT
TRBJ2-3 . TRBD2 TRBV5-1 CASSFYSGGAGTDTQYF TGCGCCAGCAGCTTCTATAGCGGGGGGGCCGGGACAGATACGCAGTATTTT
TRBJ2-7 . TRBD1 TRBV25-1 CASRDDRGFSYEQYF TGTGCCAGCAGGGATGACAGGGGCTTCTCCTACGAGCAGTACTTC
TRBJ2-7 . . TRBV6-5 CASSPTGTRGEQYF TGTGCCAGCAGTCCGACCGGGACAAGGGGCGAGCAGTACTTC
TRBJ2-1 . . TRBV11-2 CASSLRANEQFF TGTGCCAGCAGCTTACGAGCCAATGAGCAGTTCTTC
TRBJ1-2 . . TRBV6-6 CASSYSRGGYGYTF TGTGCCAGCAGTTACTCGAGGGGTGGCTATGGCTACACCTTC
TRBJ2-2 . . TRBV11-2 CASSFGRVTGELFF TGTGCCAGCAGCTTTGGGCGAGTCACCGGGGAGCTGTTTTTT
TRBJ2-3 once TRBD2 TRBV10-3 CAISVGSGRGTDTQYF TGTGCCATCAGTGTCGGTTCGGGGAGGGGAACAGATACGCAGTATTTT
TRBJ2-7 . . TRBV18 CASSASWDPYEQYF TGTGCCAGCTCAGCTAGCTGGGACCCCTACGAGCAGTACTTC
TRBJ2-3 . . TRBV6-5 CASSYLRSDTQYF TGTGCCAGCAGTTACCTGAGGAGTGATACGCAGTATTTT
TRBJ1-3 once TRBD1 TRBV2 CASSLLDRAGNTIYF TGTGCCAGCAGTCTACTCGACAGGGCGGGAAACACCATATATTTT
TRBJ2-5 . TRBD1 TRBV18 CASSPIRTGGETQYF TGTGCCAGCTCACCCATAAGGACAGGCGGGGAGACCCAGTACTTC
TRBJ1-2 . . TRBV7-2 CASSLVFRGDGYTF TGTGCCAGCAGCTTAGTGTTCCGAGGGGATGGCTACACCTTC
TRBJ1-3 . TRBD1 TRBV7-9 CASSPSGTALNTIYF TGTGCCAGCAGCCCCTCCGGGACAGCACTAAACACCATATATTTT
TRBJ1-3 few . TRBV9 CASSVDSGSGNTIYF TGTGCCAGCAGCGTAGACTCCGGGTCTGGAAACACCATATATTTT